Presented here are 17 T cell receptor beta chains from one specimen sequenced in a study of T cell repertoires in aging, cancer and after chemotherapy. A mixed TRB-A/B primer pool amplified rearranged TRB by multiplex touch-down PCR. TCRdb independently ran MiXCR on the multiplex PCR reads; one entry per CDR3 protein. Here the sample spans 7,500 to 8,500 distinct CDR3 sequences, around 30% being singletons. Amplification of TCR beta used genomic DNA extracted from peripheral blood. Sequenced sample: blood. All receptors come from a human donor in good health.

With regard to this clonotype: This CDR3 fails to terminate in the conserved phenylalanine or tryptophan, so it likely reflects a read error. It is unclear where the CDR3 begins or ends on the DNA, so no DNA is shown, and the CDR3 is as TCRdb lists it. The CDR3 region is CATSLTGSV. The rearrangement links TRBV24-1 to TRBJ2-1; the table assigns TRBD1, which was not confirmed against the DNA. Including both end residues, the CDR3 is 9 amino acids long. CDR1 is KGHDR, CDR2 SFDVKD, per germline.

The gene calls are TRBV30 and TRBJ2-1; D unresolved. Germline V gene lookup returns CDR1 GTSNPN and CDR2 SVGIG (reference sequence). Trimming took 2 bases from V and 8 from J, leaving 13 bases between them. This CDR3 region has 13 residues. CDR3 sequence: CAWSTPLGYEQFF. DNA of the CDR3: TGTGCCTGGAGTACCCCCCTGGGCTATGAGCAGTTCTTC.

This sequence joins TRBV18 and TRBJ2-2; D is unresolved. V was pared by 3 bases and J by 1 base, with 12 bases between. CDR3 length: 16 amino acids. Germline CDR1 reads KGHSH; CDR2 reads LQKENI. The CDR3 spells CASSPQSVKNTGELFF. The CDR3 DNA reads as TGTGCCAGCTCACCTCAATCGGTCAAGAACACCGGGGAGCTGTTTTTT.

This chain joins TRBV10-3 and TRBJ1-2, with D possibly TRBD1 on 5 matching bases. Germline CDR1 and CDR2: ENHRY and SYGVKD. This CDR3 region has 13 residues. The V and J ends lost 8 bases and 1 base respectively, with 11 bases between them. DNA of the CDR3: TGTGCCATCGGGTTAGACAGTAACTATGGCTACACCTTC. Translation gives CAIGLDSNYGYTF.

V is TRBV19 and J is TRBJ1-1, with D uncertain. CDR1 and CDR2 (germline): LNHDA, SQIVND (reference sequence). The V and J ends lost 2 bases and 0 bases respectively, with 4 bases between them. The CDR3 spans 13 residues. CDR3 bases: TGTGCCAGTAGTATAAGCCTGAACACTGAAGCTTTCTTT. It encodes CASSISLNTEAFF.

This rearrangement joins TRBV27 to TRBJ2-1; 7 bases map to TRBD1. The CDR3 sequence is 16 residues long. From germline, CDR1 is MNHEY and CDR2 SMNVEV (reference sequence). The ends lost 6 bases at V and 7 bases at J; junction bases unmatched: 15. CDR3 protein: CASRAQGVPQLNEQFF. The CDR3 region has the DNA TGTGCCAGCAGAGCTCAGGGGGTCCCTCAACTAAATGAGCAGTTCTTC.

In this sample, this clonotype turned up a few times. The chain recombines TRBV19 with TRBJ1-5; 7 positions agree with TRBD1. The CDR3 loop spans 16 amino acids. After removal of 4 bases from V and 2 bases from J, the junction contained 8 bases not matched to a gene. CDR1 LNHDA and CDR2 SQIVND come from the germline V gene (reference sequence). The DNA for the CDR3 is TGTGCCAGTAGTAGAGGGACAGCAGGAGGCAATCAGCCCCAGCATTTT. Translating it yields CASSRGTAGGNQPQHF.

The CDR3 DNA reads as TGTGCCAGCAGCTTAGGCCCGACCTCCTCGTGGGATACGCAGTATTTT. Its protein is CASSLGPTSSWDTQYF. This sequence joins TRBV5-6 and TRBJ2-3; no reliable D call. CDR1 SGHDT and CDR2 YYEEEE come from the germline V gene. V lost 2 bases and J lost 6, with 19 bases in between. The CDR3 runs 16 residues.

By its share, this clonotype is medium-sized. This chain uses TRBV29-1 with TRBJ2-3; D may be TRBD1 (5 bases). Trimming stripped 6 bases from V and 3 bases from J, with 13 bases between. Germline CDR1 reads SQVTM; CDR2 reads ANQGSEA. The CDR3 has 13 amino acids. The CDR3 nucleotides are TGCAGCGTCAATGGTGGGGCAACAGATACGCAGTATTTT. Protein sequence: CSVNGGATDTQYF.

This clonotype was found a few times. The chain recombines TRBV6-5 with TRBJ1-2; D might be TRBD1 (6 bases). Germline V gene sequence: CDR1 MNHEY, CDR2 SVGAGI. This CDR3 has 16 amino acids. Trimming removed 5 bases at V and 4 bases at J, with 20 bases between. CDR3 amino acids: CASSEAVRGWGYGYTF. CDR3 in DNA: TGTGCCAGCAGTGAAGCCGTCAGGGGATGGGGCTATGGCTACACCTTC.

The chain employs TRBV5-5 and TRBJ2-7; either TRBD1 or TRBD2 may supply D (5 bases each). This CDR3 has 12 amino acids. The V gene lost 2 bases and the J gene lost 5 bases, with 8 bases spanning the gap. CDR1 and CDR2 (germline): SGHKS, YYEKEE (reference sequence). In DNA, the CDR3 is TGTGCCAGCAGCTTCCGGGACGACGAGCAGTACTTC. This codes for CASSFRDDEQYF.

In this sample, this clonotype is medium-sized. The V and J genes are TRBV27 and TRBJ2-1; unclear D gene. Germline CDR1 and CDR2: MNHEY and SMNVEV (reference sequence). V lost 8 bases, J lost 7 bases, and 12 bases lay in between. The CDR3 has 12 amino acids. DNA for the CDR3: TGTGCCAGCTGGCTCAGGCCGAATGAGCAGTTCTTC. Amino acids: CASWLRPNEQFF.

This clonotype was found a few times. The chain links TRBV6-5 to TRBJ1-1; D uncertain. Trimming took off 6 bases at V and 1 base at J, with 9 bases between the two ends. Germline V gene lookup returns CDR1 MNHEY and CDR2 SVGAGI. This CDR3 comprises 13 residues. CDR3 region: CASSAGWNTEAFF. CDR3 DNA sequence: TGTGCCAGCAGCGCGGGGTGGAACACTGAAGCTTTCTTT.

The chain recombines TRBV20-1 with TRBJ2-1; 9 nucleotides align to TRBD1. Trimming took 3 bases from V and 10 from J; bases not matched to a gene: 10. This CDR3 contains 14 residues. Per the germline V gene, CDR1 is DFQATT and CDR2 is SNEGSKA (reference sequence). The DNA of the CDR3 is TGCAGTGCTAGGGGCTGGGACAGGGCTAACGAGCAGTTCTTC. This codes for CSARGWDRANEQFF.

Remarks on this clonotype: This clone may be a read error of a much larger clone one base away. J is TRBJ2-5 and V is TRBV5-6; TRBD2 agrees at 9 bases. After removal of 4 bases from V and 6 bases from J, the junction contained 7 bases not matched to a gene. The CDR3 spans 14 residues. CDR1 is SGHDT, CDR2 YYEEEE, per germline. The CDR3: CASSPGTSIKTQYF. The CDR3 DNA reads as TGTGCCAGCAGCCCCGGGACTAGCATCAAGACCCAGTACTTC.

This clonotype is medium-sized (0.01 to 0.1%). The rearrangement uses TRBV27 and TRBJ2-7; 12 bases match TRBD2. V shed 6 bases, J shed 5 bases, and the junction held 2 bases outside the gene matches. The germline CDR1 and CDR2 sequences are MNHEY and SMNVEV (reference sequence). The CDR3 covers 13 residues. The chain's CDR3 is CASRPSGGDEQYF. In DNA, the CDR3 is TGTGCCAGCAGGCCTAGCGGGGGGGACGAGCAGTACTTC.

The CDR3 here is CASSTRQGTYEQYF. The CDR3 nucleotides read TGTGCCAGCAGCACCCGACAGGGAACCTACGAGCAGTACTTC. This chain uses TRBV5-6 with TRBJ2-7; TRBD1 aligns across 7 bases. The CDR3 has 14 residues. Germline V gene data show CDR1 as SGHDT and CDR2 as YYEEEE. The junction had 6 bases not matched to a gene; V was cut back by 4 bases and J by 2 bases.